This T cell receptor beta chain was recorded in a study of T cell responses to AZD1222 COVID-19 vaccine. About the research overall: Both about-4-week and about-12-week second-dose recipients were combined. Study findings and constraints: Along spike, vaccine-associated CD4 TCRs were found throughout, with dominance at 160-218 and 743-854. Repertoire sampling occurred only after the peak T cell response. Donors were mostly white British, more females; clonal diversity possibly underestimated.

In the case of this clone: As yet, its antigen is unknown.

Some clones are missing from TCRdb's copy, which holds only in-frame ones; the method was immunoSEQ multiplex PCR. The data contain roughly 120,000 clones, 80% to 90% of them seen just once; the ten biggest clones take up more than 4%. The V end was cut by 3 bases, the J end by 7 bases, with 12 bases between. This CDR3 contains 13 residues. Germline loops: CDR1 KGHSH, CDR2 LQKENI. This chain uses TRBV18 with TRBJ1-2; D is unclear. The source material was peripheral blood, sampled on day 0 of AZD1222 vaccination. This clonotype was sampled from an adult in good health. Written as DNA, the CDR3 is TGTGCCAGCTCACCCTCGAGGGAGGCTGGCTACACCTTC. The encoded protein is CASSPSREAGYTF.